The 29 T cell receptor beta chains reported below all come from one sample, sequenced in a study of CD8 T cells in ankylosing spondylitis. Regarding the study as a whole: One TCR beta motif, made up of seven to nine highly homologous variants, appeared characteristic of ankylosing spondylitis blood.

TCRdb reprocessed the 5' RACE reads with MiXCR, giving one entry per CDR3 protein. Among about 800,000 distinct CDR3 sequences, about 10% were seen once, and the ten largest hold approximately 0.46%. These TCRs are of unknown antigen specificity. Sequenced input: blood, either unsorted or a sorted T cell fraction (not recorded which). Receptors originate from a male donor with ankylosing spondylitis.

The rearrangement uses TRBV7-8 and TRBJ2-2, with D perhaps TRBD1 or TRBD2 (5 bases each). The germline V gene encodes CDR1 SGHVS and CDR2 FQNEAQ. Trimming cost V 1 base and J 0 bases, with 9 bases left between them. This CDR3 spans 16 amino acids. CDR3 coding DNA: TGTGCCAGCAGCTTAGTCGGGACGACGAACACCGGGGAGCTGTTTTTT. Amino acids: CASSLVGTTNTGELFF.

The chain carries TRBV7-2 and TRBJ2-2; D remains ambiguous. This CDR3 comprises 14 residues. Germline lookup yields CDR1 SGHTA and CDR2 FQGNSA. Between the trimmed V and J ends, which lost 1 base and 3 bases, there was a span of 6 bases. CDR3 DNA sequence: TGTGCCAGCAGCTTAGGGATTCACACCGGGGAGCTGTTTTTT. Protein product: CASSLGIHTGELFF.

This clonotype was recorded many times. The chain uses TRBV4-1 and TRBJ1-5, with unresolved D. Looked up from germline, CDR1 is MGHRA and CDR2 is YSYEKL. Trimming removed 2 bases from V and 5 bases from J, with 16 bases in between. CDR3 size: 16 residues. This chain's CDR3 is CASSQRSTPMYQPQHF. The CDR3 DNA follows: TGCGCCAGCAGCCAACGTTCCACACCGATGTATCAGCCCCAGCATTTT.

In this sample, this clonotype turned up a few times. In DNA form, the CDR3 reads TGTGCCAGCAGCCCAACGGGAGGGTCGAACACTGAAGCTTTCTTT. The encoded protein is CASSPTGGSNTEAFF. The chain couples TRBV12-3 or TRBV12-4 to TRBJ1-1, with D unclear. The CDR3 is 15 residues long. Between the trimmed V and J ends, which lost 6 bases and 1 base, there was a span of 15 bases.

The genes are TRBV29-1 and TRBJ2-5; TRBD2 aligns across 10 bases. Germline trimming cut 1 base from V and 1 base from J; bases unmatched to any gene: 3. CDR3 length: 15 amino acids. Germline V gene data show CDR1 as SQVTM and CDR2 as ANQGSEA. CDR3 in amino acids: CSVEVLAGLQETQYF. In DNA form, the CDR3 reads TGCAGCGTTGAAGTACTAGCGGGACTCCAAGAGACCCAGTACTTC. The whole variable domain, filled in from reference TRBV29-1 and TRBJ2-5, reads SAVISQKPSRDICQRGTSLTIQCQVDSQVTMMFWYRQQPGQSLTLIATANQGSEATYESGFVIDKFPISRPNLTFSTLTVSNMSPEDSSIYLCSVEVLAGLQETQYFGPGTRLLVL.

J is TRBJ1-1 and V is TRBV18; 7 nucleotides align to TRBD1. Germline CDR1 and CDR2: KGHSH and LQKENI. The CDR3 contains 14 residues. After removal of 0 bases from V and 7 bases from J, the junction contained 5 bases not matched to a gene. CDR3 loop: CASSPPGQGGEAFF. In DNA, the CDR3 is TGTGCCAGCTCACCACCGGGGCAGGGGGGTGAAGCTTTCTTT.

This clonotype appeared a few times. This sequence joins TRBV7-2 and TRBJ2-7; TRBD2 aligns across 7 bases. CDR1 SGHTA and CDR2 FQGNSA come from the germline V gene. The CDR3 covers 14 residues. J gave up 2 bases and V 6 bases, and 7 bases lay outside the gene matches. CDR3 DNA: TGTGCCAGCAGTACTAGCGTCAATGCCTACGAGCAGTACTTC. Its translation is CASSTSVNAYEQYF.

This clonotype showed up many times. V usage is TRBV20-1 and J usage is TRBJ2-1, with D perhaps assigned TRBD1 or TRBD2 (5 bases each). This CDR3 is 15 amino acids long. The V end was cut by 6 bases, the J end by 7 bases, with 22 bases between. Germline-derived CDR1 and CDR2 are DFQATT and SNEGSKA (reference sequence). The CDR3 here is CSAALGVLKNNEQFF. CDR3 in DNA: TGCAGTGCAGCCTTGGGGGTCCTCAAAAATAATGAGCAGTTCTTC.

V gene TRBV5-1 combines with J gene TRBJ1-6; D gene uncertain. Trimming took 1 base from V and 11 from J, leaving 10 bases between them. The germline V gene encodes CDR1 SGHRS and CDR2 YFSETQ. The CDR3 sequence is 13 residues long. The CDR3 bases are TGCGCCAGCAGCTTGCTTATCGGGACACCCCTCCACTTT. This sequence encodes CASSLLIGTPLHF.

The V call is TRBV20-1, the J call TRBJ1-1; D gene unclear. The CDR3 runs 13 residues. Germline CDR1 reads DFQATT; CDR2 reads SNEGSKA (reference sequence). Trimming pared 5 bases from V and 4 bases from J, leaving 14 bases between. The CDR3 here is CSARISAGTEAFF. The CDR3 coding sequence is TGCAGTGCTCGAATCTCGGCGGGCACTGAAGCTTTCTTT.

Ten or more counts support this clonotype. V is TRBV20-1 and J is TRBJ2-3; unclear D gene. Trimming cost V 0 bases and J 6 bases, with 10 bases left between them. Germline assignment: CDR1 DFQATT and CDR2 SNEGSKA (reference sequence). This CDR3 comprises 13 residues. The CDR3 DNA is TGCAGTGCTAGAGAAGTCCAGACGGATACGCAGTATTTT. Translation: CSAREVQTDTQYF.

This clonotype was seen repeatedly, ten times or more. V and J are TRBV20-1 and TRBJ2-5; perhaps TRBD2 as D (6 bases). The length of the CDR3 is 14 residues. CDR1 and CDR2 from the germline V gene are DFQATT and SNEGSKA (reference sequence). Trimming pared 4 bases from V and 1 base from J, leaving 13 bases between. The CDR3 nucleotides are TGCAGTGCTAACGGGGGACGGGTCCAAGAGACCCAGTACTTC. Translation: CSANGGRVQETQYF.

This clonotype turned up a few times. The junction differs from germline at one of its ends, possibly a read error. The chain combines TRBV20-1 with TRBJ2-3; perhaps TRBD1 as D (5 bases). The CDR3 runs to 14 residues. Germline V gives CDR1 DFQATT, CDR2 SNEGSKA (reference sequence). The CDR3 reads CSARDPGLTDTQYF. DNA of the CDR3: TGCAGTGCCAGAGATCCAGGGTTAACAGATACGCAGTATTTT.

This rearrangement joins TRBV18 to TRBJ1-4; D gene uncertain. Looked up from germline, CDR1 is KGHSH and CDR2 is LQKENI. Trimming removed 3 bases from V and 8 bases from J, with 13 bases in between. There are 14 residues in the CDR3. The CDR3 here is CASSPWALEEKLFF. The CDR3 DNA is TGTGCCAGCTCACCGTGGGCCCTTGAGGAAAAACTGTTTTTT. The full variable domain, with the rest looked up from reference TRBV18 and TRBJ1-4, is NAGVMQNPRHLVRRRGQEARLRCSPMKGHSHVYWYRQLPEEGLKFMVYLQKENIIDESGMPKERFSAEFPKEGPSILRIQQVVRGDSAAYFCASSPWALEEKLFFGSGTQLSVL.

The chain joins TRBV28 to TRBJ2-7; 7 bases agree with TRBD1. CDR1 is MDHEN, CDR2 SYDVKM, per germline. The CDR3 extends over 15 amino acids. J was trimmed by 3 bases and V by 4 bases; bases with no gene match: 9. The CDR3 coding sequence is TGTGCCAGCAGTTCCCCAGGGACAGCCTTCTACGAGCAGTACTTC. Encoded protein: CASSSPGTAFYEQYF.

CDR3 DNA: TGCAGTGCTACCGGCCCTAGCGGGCCCTACGAGCAGTACTTC. Its protein product is CSATGPSGPYEQYF. J is TRBJ2-7 and V is TRBV20-1; 8 nucleotides agree with TRBD2. Trimming cost V 4 bases and J 2 bases; bases outside gene matches: 7. This CDR3 spans 14 amino acids. CDR1 is DFQATT, CDR2 SNEGSKA, per germline (reference sequence).

Only a few counts were recorded for this clonotype. The chain has TRBV20-1 and TRBJ1-5; D is unresolved. The CDR3 has 10 residues. V was shortened by 3 bases and J by 9 bases, with 6 bases between the two germline ends. Germline V gene lookup returns CDR1 DFQATT and CDR2 SNEGSKA (reference sequence). The CDR3 DNA sequence: TGCAGTGCTAGGGATCTGCCCCAGCATTTT. Residues: CSARDLPQHF.

This clonotype came up a few times. A read error may be the cause here, since a much bigger clone is one base away. This chain links TRBV28 with TRBJ2-4, with D hard to call. The V end was cut by 4 bases, the J end by 4 bases, with 11 bases between. Germline CDR1 reads MDHEN; CDR2 reads SYDVKM. The CDR3 totals 14 residues. The CDR3 spells CASSWRKEKNIQYF. DNA of the CDR3: TGTGCCAGCAGTTGGCGCAAAGAAAAAAACATTCAGTACTTC.

This clonotype came up a few times. The rearrangement links TRBV5-1 to TRBJ2-2; D is possibly TRBD1 (6 bases). The CDR3 contains 18 residues. Looked up from germline, CDR1 is SGHRS and CDR2 is YFSETQ. Trimming took 3 bases from V and 5 from J, leaving 23 bases between them. As DNA, the CDR3 is TGCGCCAGCAGCTGGAGCCCTCGAGGGGCAGGGGATACCGGGGAGCTGTTTTTT. It yields the protein CASSWSPRGAGDTGELFF.

J is TRBJ1-2 and V is TRBV3-1, with no clear D. The CDR3 is 15 amino acids. Trimming pared 0 bases from V and 4 bases from J, leaving 12 bases between. Germline lookup yields CDR1 LGHDT and CDR2 YNNKEL (reference sequence). CDR3 amino acids: CASSQDFGFGYGYTF. Here the CDR3 DNA reads TGTGCCAGCAGCCAAGATTTCGGTTTCGGCTATGGCTACACCTTC.

This clonotype turned up a few times. The gene calls are TRBV7-2 and TRBJ2-7; D uncertain. CDR1 SGHTA and CDR2 FQGNSA come from the germline V gene. The germline V and J ends were trimmed by 5 bases and 4 bases, with 9 bases remaining between them. This CDR3 contains 12 residues. The CDR3 bases are TGTGCCAGCAGCCGCTCCCGGTACGAGCAGTACTTC. Translation gives CASSRSRYEQYF.

The V call is TRBV5-6, the J call TRBJ2-2; D possibly uses TRBD1 or TRBD2 (5 bases each). Trimming removed 7 bases at V and 3 bases at J, with 19 bases between. CDR3 length: 16 amino acids. The germline V gene encodes CDR1 SGHDT and CDR2 YYEEEE. CDR3 nucleotides: TGTGCCAGCTTCGAGAGGGGCAGGGTGGACACCGGGGAGCTGTTTTTT. Translated, it gives CASFERGRVDTGELFF.

This chain joins TRBV6-1 and TRBJ1-2, with D tentatively TRBD1 (6 bases). Germline V gene data show CDR1 as MNHNS and CDR2 as SASEGT. V lost 7 bases and J 1 base, leaving 16 bases between the germline ends. CDR3 length: 15 amino acids. CDR3 sequence (DNA): TGTGCCAGCATGCCAAGGACAGCTTATAACTATGGCTACACCTTC. This codes for CASMPRTAYNYGYTF.

There are a few counts of this clonotype. Germline is not matched at one junction end, which may reflect a read error. The chain's CDR3 is CASSLQLAGENEQFF. CDR3 in DNA: TGTGCTAGCAGCTTACAACTAGCGGGGGAAAATGAGCAGTTCTTC. V is TRBV7-7 and J is TRBJ2-1; the match to TRBD2 covers 11 bases. There are 15 residues in the CDR3. Germline assignment: CDR1 SSHAT and CDR2 FNYEAQ (reference sequence).

The chain joins TRBV7-9 to TRBJ2-4; maybe TRBD2 (6 bases). The V end was cut by 3 bases, the J end by 12 bases, with 9 bases between. CDR1 SEHNR and CDR2 FQNEAQ come from the germline V gene (reference sequence). CDR3 length equals 11 residues. The CDR3, as DNA: TGTGCCAGCAGCTTCTCGGGAGATCAGTACTTC. Translation: CASSFSGDQYF.

This clonotype was recorded a few times. J is TRBJ2-7 and V is TRBV28; 7 bases map to TRBD2. V shed 8 bases, J shed 6 bases, and the junction held 16 bases outside the gene matches. From germline, CDR1 is MDHEN and CDR2 SYDVKM. This CDR3 has 15 residues. The CDR3 spells CASFPQGGYFREQYF. The CDR3 DNA is TGTGCCAGCTTTCCCCAGGGAGGGTATTTTCGCGAGCAGTACTTC.

This chain connects TRBV18 to TRBJ2-3; tentatively, D is TRBD2 (5 bases). The germline V gene has CDR1 KGHSH and CDR2 LQKENI. The CDR3 spans 12 residues. V was trimmed by 2 bases and J by 8 bases, leaving 8 bases between them. In DNA form, the CDR3 reads TGTGCCAGCTCACCAGATAGCGCTACGCAGTATTTT. It is translated as CASSPDSATQYF.

In its sample, this clonotype was seen once. The rearrangement links TRBV20-1 to TRBJ1-1; a possible D gene is TRBD1 (5 bases). The germline gives CDR1 DFQATT, CDR2 SNEGSKA (reference sequence). The ends were cut back, 4 bases at V and 4 bases at J, with 19 bases in the middle. CDR3 length equals 15 residues. The CDR3 DNA sequence: TGCAGTGCTACCGGGACCGCGGGTCGTTTCACTGAAGCTTTCTTT. Its protein product is CSATGTAGRFTEAFF.

This clonotype appeared many times. The rearrangement links TRBV20-1 to TRBJ1-1; tentative D call: TRBD1 (5 bases). This CDR3 has 13 residues. CDR1 DFQATT and CDR2 SNEGSKA come from the germline V gene (reference sequence). Trimming removed 3 bases from V and 0 bases from J, with 8 bases in between. The CDR3 spells CSARRGMNTEAFF. The DNA for the CDR3 is TGCAGTGCTAGGCGGGGGATGAACACTGAAGCTTTCTTT.